These T cell receptor beta chains were read from a single sample in a study of blood T cells in healthy people across ages. One entry per CDR3 protein results from TCRdb running MiXCR on the 5' RACE reads. The table lists hundreds of thousands of distinct CDR3 sequences, roughly 56% of them singletons. Sequenced sample: blood. All receptors derive from a middle-aged man in good health. CDR3s include the opening cysteine and the closing phenylalanine or tryptophan. A D gene is named only where the DNA matches it firmly. The listing skips clone size in some rows; elsewhere it reads once, few, many or a size class.

abundance	v_gene	j_gene	d_gene	CDR3nt	CDR3aa
.	TRBV29-1	TRBJ2-7	TRBD1	TGCAGCGTTGGAGGGACAGTGGCCTACGAGCAGTACTTC	CSVGGTVAYEQYF
.	TRBV10-3	TRBJ2-1	.	TGTGCCATCAGTGATAACTCTAGGGCGAACAATGAGCAGTTCTTC	CAISDNSRANNEQFF
.	TRBV27	TRBJ2-3	.	TGTGCCAGCAGTCTGGGGGCAGGGGCCCACTATACGCAGTATTTT	CASSLGAGAHYTQYF
.	TRBV20-1	TRBJ1-2	.	TGCAGTGCTAGACAACCAGGGTTTGGCTACACCTTC	CSARQPGFGYTF
few	TRBV11-1	TRBJ2-1	TRBD2	TGTGCCAGCAGCCCTGGGACTAGCAGTGTTGAGCAGTTCTTC	CASSPGTSSVEQFF
.	TRBV7-2	TRBJ2-6	.	TGTGCCAGCAGGACCGGAGGGGTTGGGGCCAACGTCCTGACTTTC	CASRTGGVGANVLTF
.	TRBV16	TRBJ2-7	.	TGTGCCAGCAGCCAGCAGGGCAACTACGAGCAGTACTTC	CASSQQGNYEQYF
.	TRBV12-3/TRBV12-4	TRBJ2-7	TRBD2	TGTGCCAGCAGTTTAGACGGCGGGAGATACGAGCAGTACTTC	CASSLDGGRYEQYF
few	TRBV13	TRBJ1-5	.	TGTGCCAGCAGCTCGGCCAATCAGCCCCAGCATTTT	CASSSANQPQHF
.	TRBV6-1	TRBJ2-5	TRBD2	TGTGCCAGCAGTGATATTAGCGGGGGATGGGAGACCCAGTACTTC	CASSDISGGWETQYF
once	TRBV7-2	TRBJ2-2	TRBD1	TGTGCCGGCAGCTTAAGACAGGGGATCGGGGAGCTGTTTTTT	CAGSLRQGIGELFF
once	TRBV6-1	TRBJ1-5	.	TGTGCCAGCAGACCGACAGTTAATCAGCCCCAGCATTTT	CASRPTVNQPQHF
few	TRBV10-3	TRBJ2-3	.	TGTGCCATCAGCCCCTCCGGGACACCAAGCACAGATACGCAGTATTTT	CAISPSGTPSTDTQYF
few	TRBV9	TRBJ2-1	TRBD2	TGTGCCAGCAGCGTAGGGTCGGGAGGGTTCTCCTACAATGAGCAGTTCTTC	CASSVGSGGFSYNEQFF
.	TRBV6-1	TRBJ2-5	TRBD2	TGTGCCAGCATAACTAGCGGGGGAGAGACCCAGTACTTC	CASITSGGETQYF
.	TRBV29-1	TRBJ2-5	TRBD2	TGCAGCGTTCTTAGCGGGGAAGAGACCCAGTACTTC	CSVLSGEETQYF